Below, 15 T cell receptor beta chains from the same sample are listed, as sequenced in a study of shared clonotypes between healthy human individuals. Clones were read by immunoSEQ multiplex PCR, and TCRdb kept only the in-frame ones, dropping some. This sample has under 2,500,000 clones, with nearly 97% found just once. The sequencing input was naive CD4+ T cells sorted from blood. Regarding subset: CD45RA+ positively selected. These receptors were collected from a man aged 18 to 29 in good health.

CDR3 bases: TGTGCCAGCAGTGAACGACAGGGTTGGTCATCTGGAAACACCATATATTTT. Encoded protein: CASSERQGWSSGNTIYF. The chain employs TRBV6-1 and TRBJ1-3; 7 bases map to TRBD1. V gave up 2 bases and J gave up 1 base; unmatched junction bases: 8. The CDR3 extends over 17 amino acids. Germline loops: CDR1 MNHNS, CDR2 SASEGT.

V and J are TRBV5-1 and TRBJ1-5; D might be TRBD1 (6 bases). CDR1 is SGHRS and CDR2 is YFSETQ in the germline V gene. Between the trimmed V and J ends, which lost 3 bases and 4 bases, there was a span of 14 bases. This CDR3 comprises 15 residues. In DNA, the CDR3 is TGCGCCAGCAGCTGGGTCGCAGGGGAAAATCAGCCCCAGCATTTT. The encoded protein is CASSWVAGENQPQHF.

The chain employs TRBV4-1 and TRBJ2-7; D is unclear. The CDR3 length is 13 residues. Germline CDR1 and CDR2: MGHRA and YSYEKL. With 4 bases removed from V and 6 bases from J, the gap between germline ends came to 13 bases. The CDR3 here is CASSPLVRREQYF. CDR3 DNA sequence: TGCGCCAGCAGCCCATTAGTAAGGCGCGAGCAGTACTTC.

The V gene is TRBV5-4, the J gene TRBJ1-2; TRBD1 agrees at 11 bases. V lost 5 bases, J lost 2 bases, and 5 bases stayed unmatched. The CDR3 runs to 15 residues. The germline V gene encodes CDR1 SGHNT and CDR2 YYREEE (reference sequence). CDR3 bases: TGTGCCAGCAGGCCGGACAGGGGGCAAAACTATGGCTACACCTTC. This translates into CASRPDRGQNYGYTF.

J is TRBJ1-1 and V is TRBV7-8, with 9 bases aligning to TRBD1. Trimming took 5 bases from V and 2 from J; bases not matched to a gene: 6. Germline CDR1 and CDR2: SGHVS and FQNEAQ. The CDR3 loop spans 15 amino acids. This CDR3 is CASSVAGQGNTEAFF. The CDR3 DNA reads TGTGCCAGCAGCGTCGCGGGACAGGGAAACACTGAAGCTTTCTTT. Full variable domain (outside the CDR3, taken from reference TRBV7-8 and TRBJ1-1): GAGVSQSPRYKVAKRGQDVALRCDPISGHVSLFWYQQALGQGPEFLTYFQNEAQLDKSGLPSDRFFAERPEGSVSTLKIQRTQQEDSAVYLCASSVAGQGNTEAFFGQGTRLTVV.

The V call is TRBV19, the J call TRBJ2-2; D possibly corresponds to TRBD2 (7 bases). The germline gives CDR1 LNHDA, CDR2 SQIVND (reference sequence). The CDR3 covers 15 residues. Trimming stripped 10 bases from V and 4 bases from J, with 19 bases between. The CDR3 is CATKEGGRITGELFF. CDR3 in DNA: TGTGCCACCAAAGAGGGGGGGCGGATCACCGGGGAGCTGTTTTTT.

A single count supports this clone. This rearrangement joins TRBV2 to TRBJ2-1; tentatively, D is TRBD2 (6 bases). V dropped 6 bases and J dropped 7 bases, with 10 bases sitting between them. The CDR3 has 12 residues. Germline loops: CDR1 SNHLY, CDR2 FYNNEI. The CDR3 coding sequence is TGTGCCAGCAGACCCGGAGGGAATGAGCAGTTCTTC. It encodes CASRPGGNEQFF.

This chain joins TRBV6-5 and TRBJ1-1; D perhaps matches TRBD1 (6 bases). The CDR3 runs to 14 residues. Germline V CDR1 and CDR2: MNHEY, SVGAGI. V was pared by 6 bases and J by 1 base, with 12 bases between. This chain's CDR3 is CASRSQGANTEAFF. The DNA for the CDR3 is TGTGCCAGCAGATCACAGGGAGCGAACACTGAAGCTTTCTTT.

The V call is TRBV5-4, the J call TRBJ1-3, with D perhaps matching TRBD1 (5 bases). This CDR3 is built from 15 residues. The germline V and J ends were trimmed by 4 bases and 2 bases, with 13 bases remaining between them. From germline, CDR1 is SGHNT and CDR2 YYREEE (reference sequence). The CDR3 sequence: CASSSQGIAGNTIYF. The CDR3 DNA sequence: TGTGCCAGCAGCAGTCAGGGTATCGCTGGAAACACCATATATTTT.

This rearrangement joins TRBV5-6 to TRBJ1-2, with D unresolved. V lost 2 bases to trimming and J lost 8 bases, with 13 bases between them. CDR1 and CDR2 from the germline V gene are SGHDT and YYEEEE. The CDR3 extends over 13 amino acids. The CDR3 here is CASSFTAQRGYTF. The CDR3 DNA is TGTGCCAGCAGCTTTACAGCCCAGCGGGGCTACACCTTC.

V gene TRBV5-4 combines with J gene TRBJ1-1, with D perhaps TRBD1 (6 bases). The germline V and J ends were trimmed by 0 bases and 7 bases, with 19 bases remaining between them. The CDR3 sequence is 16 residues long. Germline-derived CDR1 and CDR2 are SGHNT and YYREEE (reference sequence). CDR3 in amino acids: CASSLAGGALPREAFF. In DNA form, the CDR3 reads TGTGCCAGCAGCTTGGCGGGGGGCGCGTTGCCGCGTGAAGCTTTCTTT.

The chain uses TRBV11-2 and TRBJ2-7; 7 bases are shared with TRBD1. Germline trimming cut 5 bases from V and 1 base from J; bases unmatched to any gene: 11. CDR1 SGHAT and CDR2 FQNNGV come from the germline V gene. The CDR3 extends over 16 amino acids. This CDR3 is CASSPIGTVHSYEQYF. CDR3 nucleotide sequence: TGTGCCAGCAGCCCTATCGGGACAGTCCATTCCTACGAGCAGTACTTC.

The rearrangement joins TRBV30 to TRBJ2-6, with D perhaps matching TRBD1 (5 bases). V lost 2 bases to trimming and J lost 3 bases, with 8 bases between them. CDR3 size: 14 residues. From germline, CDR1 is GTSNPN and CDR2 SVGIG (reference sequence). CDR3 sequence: CAWSTGHGANVLTF. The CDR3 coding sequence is TGTGCCTGGAGTACTGGACATGGGGCCAACGTCCTGACTTTC.

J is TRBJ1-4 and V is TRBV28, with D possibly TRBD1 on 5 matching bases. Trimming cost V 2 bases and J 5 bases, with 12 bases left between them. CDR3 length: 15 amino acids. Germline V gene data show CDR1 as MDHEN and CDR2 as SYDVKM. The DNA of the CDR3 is TGTGCCAGCAGTTTAGCAGGGACTCCGAATGAAAAACTGTTTTTT. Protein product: CASSLAGTPNEKLFF.

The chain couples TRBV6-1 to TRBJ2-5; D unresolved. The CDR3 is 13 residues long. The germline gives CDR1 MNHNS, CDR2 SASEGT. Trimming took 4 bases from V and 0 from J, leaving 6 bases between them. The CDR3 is CASSGRNQETQYF. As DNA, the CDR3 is TGTGCCAGCAGTGGACGGAACCAAGAGACCCAGTACTTC.